This TCR beta chain was sequenced in a study of control samples from healthy donors and cancer patients. V shed 1 base, J shed 1 base, and the junction held 3 bases outside the gene matches. CDR1 is SGHTA and CDR2 is FQGNSA in the germline V gene. This CDR3 has 16 residues. The data were produced by immunoSEQ multiplex PCR, yet TCRdb's version contains in-frame clones alone and is incomplete. The sample lists roughly 180,000 clones; 91% were seen once. The chain uses TRBV7-2 and TRBJ2-2; 7 positions match TRBD1. Sequenced input: blood. This TCR was recovered from a middle-aged woman in good health. CDR3 bases: TGTGCCAGCAGCTTAGGGGGACAGCTGAACACCGGGGAGCTGTTTTTT. Translated, it gives CASSLGGQLNTGELFF.